Sequencing of this T cell receptor beta chain was carried out in a study of regulatory T cells in long-lasting Graves disease. This sample's time point: persistent/refractory GD, antithyroid drugs over 5 years with positive TRAb. There was RNA extracted from PBMCs, and the TCR library was made from it. HTBI primers from iRepertoire and Arm-PCR of CDR3 regions yielded the TCR beta libraries. TCRdb recomputed calls from the multiplex PCR reads with MiXCR, one row per CDR3 protein. The table has 600,000 to 800,000 distinct CDR3 sequences, about 32% seen once. The sequences come from peripheral blood mononuclear cells (PBMCs), collected when the disease was refractory, from a patient treated with antithyroid drugs. The TCR sequence derives from a female donor with Graves disease.

CDR3 amino acids: CSAPYKGGYNSPLHF. CDR3 in DNA: TGCAGTGCCCCATACAAGGGGGGATATAATTCACCCCTCCACTTT. This rearrangement joins TRBV20-1 to TRBJ1-6; D possibly corresponds to TRBD1 (6 bases). V lost 6 bases and J 4 bases, leaving 16 bases between the germline ends. Germline loops: CDR1 DFQATT, CDR2 SNEGSKA (reference sequence). The CDR3 is made up of 15 amino acids.